These 30 T cell receptor beta chains originate from one sample sequenced in a study of molecular identifiers for immune sequencing clone quantification. TCRdb fed the PCR reads into MiXCR, producing one record per CDR3 protein. The sample carries 90,000 to 120,000 distinct CDR3 sequences, approximately 40% recorded once. The specimen was naive CD8+ T cells from blood, with Jurkat cell RNA spiked in. The subset denotes: FACS-sorted CD8+CD4-CCR7+CD45RA+ naive T cells. Source of these receptors: a human donor in good health. Some libraries in this study had Jurkat cell RNA spiked in.

This chain connects TRBV5-5 to TRBJ2-7; D is unresolved. Germline V gives CDR1 SGHKS, CDR2 YYEKEE (reference sequence). This CDR3 spans 17 amino acids. The V end lost 1 base, the J end lost 7 bases, and 24 bases lay between the germline ends. CDR3 nucleotides: TGTGCCAGCAGCTTGTTCGGTAGGCCGAGCTACAATACGGAGCAGTACTTC. It translates to CASSLFGRPSYNTEQYF.

The table lists this clonotype with a few counts. The chain links TRBV6-2 or TRBV6-3 to TRBJ1-5; D perhaps matches TRBD1 (6 bases). The CDR3 loop spans 15 amino acids. The germline V and J ends were trimmed by 6 bases and 1 base, with 13 bases remaining between them. From germline, CDR1 is MNHEY and CDR2 SVGEGT. CDR3 amino acids: CASRDTGISNQPQHF. The CDR3 DNA sequence: TGTGCCAGCAGGGACACAGGGATCAGCAATCAGCCCCAGCATTTT.

This clonotype was detected ten times or more. The chain joins TRBV28 to TRBJ2-7; 10 bases are a match to TRBD2. Germline values: CDR1 MDHEN, CDR2 SYDVKM. V dropped 4 bases and J dropped 2; count of bases not matched to a gene: 2. The CDR3 spans 14 residues. The DNA for the CDR3 is TGTGCCAGCAGTTCGGGACTAGCGCCCTACGAGCAGTACTTC. Translated, it gives CASSSGLAPYEQYF. The complete variable domain, with remaining parts taken from reference TRBV28 and TRBJ2-7, reads DVKVTQSSRYLVKRTGEKVFLECVQDMDHENMFWYRQDPGLGLRLIYFSYDVKMKEKGDIPEGYSVSREKKERFSLILESASTNQTSMYLCASSSGLAPYEQYFGPGTRLTVT.

As to this clonotype: A much larger clone differs from this one at a single base, so this may be a read error. This chain uses TRBV7-6 with TRBJ2-5; 10 bases agree with TRBD1. The trim removed 3 bases at V and 3 bases at J, leaving 4 bases unmatched. Germline assignment: CDR1 SGHVS and CDR2 FNYEAQ. This CDR3 contains 15 residues. The CDR3 nucleotides are TGTGCCAGCAGCTTGACAGGGGGCGAAGAAGAGACCCAGTACTTC. It codes for CASSLTGGEEETQYF. Full variable domain (outside the CDR3, taken from reference TRBV7-6 and TRBJ2-5): GAGVSQSPRYKVTKRGQDVALRCDPISGHVSLYWYRQALGQGPEFLTYFNYEAQQDKSGLPNDRFSAERPEGSISTLTIQRTEQRDSAMYRCASSLTGGEEETQYFGPGTRLLVL.

This clonotype turned up a few times. This chain links TRBV25-1 with TRBJ2-1; D may be TRBD2 (5 bases). V was clipped by 1 base and J by 3 bases, with 13 bases between them. This CDR3 spans 16 amino acids. Germline CDR1 is MGHDK and CDR2 is SYGVNS. The CDR3: CASSESTRIIYNEQFF. The CDR3 DNA is TGTGCCAGCAGTGAATCAACTAGAATCATCTACAATGAGCAGTTCTTC. Full variable domain (outside the CDR3, taken from reference TRBV25-1 and TRBJ2-1): EADIYQTPRYLVIGTGKKITLECSQTMGHDKMYWYQQDPGMELHLIHYSYGVNSTEKGDLSSESTVSRIRTEHFPLTLESARPSHTSQYLCASSESTRIIYNEQFFGPGTRLTVL.

This clonotype was picked up one time. The V and J genes are TRBV4-2 and TRBJ2-1; possibly TRBD1 for D (7 bases). Trimming stripped 5 bases from V and 6 bases from J, with 14 bases between. Looked up from germline, CDR1 is LGHNA and CDR2 is YNFKEQ. This CDR3 is 14 amino acids long. The CDR3 region has the DNA TGTGCCAGCAGCGGAGGGGGCTTTGTCAATGAGCAGTTCTTC. Amino acid sequence: CASSGGGFVNEQFF.

This clonotype was found many times. The J gene is TRBJ2-3, the V gene TRBV7-6; 8 nucleotides match TRBD1. Germline assignment: CDR1 SGHVS and CDR2 FNYEAQ. The ends lost 4 bases at V and 3 bases at J; junction bases unmatched: 6. The CDR3 extends over 15 amino acids. The chain's CDR3 is CASSSVNRGTDTQYF. The CDR3, as DNA: TGTGCCAGCAGCTCGGTCAACAGGGGGACAGATACGCAGTATTTT. The full variable domain, completed using reference TRBV7-6 and TRBJ2-3, is GAGVSQSPRYKVTKRGQDVALRCDPISGHVSLYWYRQALGQGPEFLTYFNYEAQQDKSGLPNDRFSAERPEGSISTLTIQRTEQRDSAMYRCASSSVNRGTDTQYFGPGTRLTVL.

In this sample, this clonotype turned up many times. The chain employs TRBV4-2 and TRBJ2-3, with no clear D. Deletions cut 0 bases from V and 2 bases from J, with 6 bases between. CDR1 LGHNA and CDR2 YNFKEQ come from the germline V gene. The CDR3 contains 14 residues. DNA of the CDR3: TGTGCCAGCAGCCAAGAAGACCTCACAGATACGCAGTATTTT. This translates into CASSQEDLTDTQYF.

This clonotype was recorded a few times. The gene calls are TRBV19 and TRBJ2-1; D gene ambiguous. Per germline, CDR1 LNHDA and CDR2 SQIVND (reference sequence). V dropped 7 bases and J dropped 7 bases, with 11 bases sitting between them. This CDR3 comprises 12 residues. Here the CDR3 reads CASTDWGNEQFF. CDR3 coding DNA: TGTGCCAGTACCGATTGGGGAAATGAGCAGTTCTTC.

Details on this clonotype: Since no conserved phenylalanine or tryptophan closes the CDR3, a read error is the likely cause. The CDR3 region is CASSYSSGVGYEQYC. The DNA of the CDR3 is TGTGCCAGCAGTTACTCCTCAGGAGTGGGGTACGAGCAGTACTGC. V and J are TRBV6-5 and TRBJ2-7; D is unresolved. Germline-derived CDR1 and CDR2 are MNHEY and SVGAGI. There are 15 residues in the CDR3. V lost 0 bases to trimming and J lost 4 bases, with 13 bases between them.

This clonotype was seen repeatedly, ten times or more. This rearrangement joins TRBV5-1 to TRBJ2-7; 13 bases align to TRBD2. J lost 6 bases, V lost 2 bases, and 2 bases had no gene match. Germline values: CDR1 SGHRS, CDR2 YFSETQ. The CDR3 covers 14 residues. CDR3 residues: CASSFRTSGSEQYF. The CDR3, as DNA: TGCGCCAGCAGCTTCCGGACTAGCGGGAGCGAGCAGTACTTC.

By share of the sample, this clonotype is medium-sized. The chain combines TRBV7-2 with TRBJ2-3; D gene unclear. Looked up from germline, CDR1 is SGHTA and CDR2 is FQGNSA. Trimming cost V 5 bases and J 2 bases, with 2 bases left between them. The CDR3 spans 11 residues. This chain's CDR3 is CASSLTDTQYF. The CDR3 DNA sequence: TGTGCCAGCAGCCTCACAGATACGCAGTATTTT. The full variable domain, completed using reference TRBV7-2 and TRBJ2-3, is GAGVSQSPSNKVTEKGKDVELRCDPISGHTALYWYRQSLGQGLEFLIYFQGNSAPDKSGLPSDRFSAERTGGSVSTLTIQRTQQEDSAVYLCASSLTDTQYFGPGTRLTVL.

The CDR3 sequence: CASSLAVGPYNEQFF. CDR3 bases: TGTGCCAGCAGCTTAGCTGTAGGTCCCTACAATGAGCAGTTCTTC. The chain couples TRBV7-9 to TRBJ2-1; D is ambiguous. The germline V gene has CDR1 SEHNR and CDR2 FQNEAQ (reference sequence). The V gene lost 0 bases and the J gene lost 2 bases, with 8 bases spanning the gap. CDR3 size: 15 residues.

In the case of this clonotype: It may be a read error: a sequence one base away is much more abundant. The chain joins TRBV10-3 to TRBJ2-7; D is unclear. CDR1 ENHRY and CDR2 SYGVKD come from the germline V gene. This CDR3 region has 14 residues. Trimming stripped 3 bases from V and 7 bases from J, with 16 bases between. CDR3 bases: TGTGCCATCAGTGATAAGGGATCGATGAGGGAGCAGTACTTC. Translation gives CAISDKGSMREQYF.

The rearrangement links TRBV29-1 to TRBJ2-2, with 7 positions matching TRBD1. The V gene's germline CDR1 is SQVTM and CDR2 ANQGSEA. The CDR3 sequence is 14 residues long. Trimming at V came to 5 bases and at J to 1 base, leaving 4 bases not matched to a gene. CDR3 sequence: CSVPGQKNTGELFF. CDR3 DNA sequence: TGCAGCGTTCCGGGACAGAAGAACACCGGGGAGCTGTTTTTT.

This chain joins TRBV27 and TRBJ2-7, with D possibly matching TRBD2 (6 bases). The CDR3 has 12 residues. The V end lost 5 bases, the J end lost 6 bases, and 11 bases lay between the germline ends. CDR1 is MNHEY and CDR2 is SMNVEV in the germline V gene (reference sequence). The chain's CDR3 is CASSARGSEQYF. The CDR3 nucleotides read TGTGCCAGCAGTGCACGGGGGTCCGAGCAGTACTTC.

Concerning this clonotype: This likely reflects a read error, since a far larger clone is one base away. The chain employs TRBV12-3 or TRBV12-4 and TRBJ2-7, with D unresolved. V lost 3 bases, J lost 6 bases, and 9 bases lay in between. This CDR3 contains 12 residues. The CDR3 bases are TGTGCCAGCAGTTTGGTGGGGTCCGAGCAGTACTTC. The encoded protein is CASSLVGSEQYF.

The V call is TRBV5-6, the J call TRBJ2-3; possibly TRBD2 for D (5 bases). The length of the CDR3 is 14 residues. The V and J ends lost 2 bases and 2 bases respectively, with 9 bases between them. Germline CDR1 SGHDT, CDR2 YYEEEE. In DNA form, the CDR3 reads TGTGCCAGCAGCTTTCCTAGCATCACAGATACGCAGTATTTT. Translated: CASSFPSITDTQYF. The whole variable domain, remainder taken from reference TRBV5-6 and TRBJ2-3, is DAGVTQSPTHLIKTRGQQVTLRCSPKSGHDTVSWYQQALGQGPQFIFQYYEEEERQRGNFPDRFSGHQFPNYSSELNVNALLLGDSALYLCASSFPSITDTQYFGPGTRLTVL.

This clonotype was detected ten times or more. V and J are TRBV28 and TRBJ2-3; the match to TRBD2 covers 11 bases. Germline V lookup: CDR1 MDHEN, CDR2 SYDVKM. V trimming: 8 bases; J trimming: 5 bases; junction bases outside the gene matches: 6. The CDR3 contains 14 residues. In DNA form, the CDR3 reads TGTGCCAGCCGGAATAGCGGGAGGGGAGATACGCAGTATTTT. Its protein product is CASRNSGRGDTQYF.

The V gene is TRBV13, the J gene TRBJ2-3; TRBD2 matches at 7 bases. This CDR3 is built from 15 residues. Germline assignment: CDR1 PRHDT and CDR2 FYEKMQ (reference sequence). Trimming took 1 base from V and 2 from J; bases not matched to a gene: 3. This chain's CDR3 is CASSLVGTTTDTQYF. Here the CDR3 DNA reads TGTGCCAGCAGCTTAGTAGGGACTACCACAGATACGCAGTATTTT. The whole variable domain, remainder taken from reference TRBV13 and TRBJ2-3, is AAGVIQSPRHLIKEKRETATLKCYPIPRHDTVYWYQQGPGQDPQFLISFYEKMQSDKGSIPDRFSAQQFSDYHSELNMSSLELGDSALYFCASSLVGTTTDTQYFGPGTRLTVL.

About this clonotype: This may stem from a read error, because a much larger clone lies one nucleotide away. The chain recombines TRBV28 with TRBJ2-4, with TRBD1 as a possible D gene (6 bases). The CDR3 is 14 residues long. CDR1 is MDHEN, CDR2 SYDVKM, per germline. Trimming removed 7 bases from V and 4 bases from J, with 14 bases in between. CDR3 DNA: TGTGCCAGCACCCTAGGGGGATATAAAAACATTCAGTACTTC. Protein: CASTLGGYKNIQYF.

With respect to this clonotype: At one of its ends the junction is not consistent with the germline gene, which may arise from a read error. The rearrangement links TRBV14 to TRBJ2-7; 7 bases align to TRBD1. The length of the CDR3 is 15 residues. Germline CDR1 is SGHDN and CDR2 is FVKESK. The CDR3 sequence: CASSADRVGSFEQYF. For the CDR3, the DNA is TGTGCCAGCAGCGCCGACAGGGTTGGATCCTTCGAGCAGTACTTC.

Notes on this clonotype: A read error may be the cause here, since a much bigger clone is one base away. The rearrangement links TRBV7-9 to TRBJ2-7; 9 positions match TRBD2. This CDR3 has 15 amino acids. Looked up from germline, CDR1 is SEHNR and CDR2 is FQNEAQ (reference sequence). CDR3 DNA: TGTGCCAGCAGCTTAGGGACTAGCGCATCCTACGAGCGGTACTTC. Its translation: CASSLGTSASYERYF.

This chain connects TRBV19 to TRBJ2-7; D perhaps matches TRBD1 (5 bases). In germline, CDR1 is LNHDA, CDR2 SQIVND (reference sequence). The CDR3 runs to 13 residues. Between the trimmed V and J ends, which lost 3 bases and 2 bases, there was a span of 8 bases. CDR3 in amino acids: CASSMVGAYEQYF. For the CDR3, the DNA is TGTGCCAGTAGTATGGTAGGGGCCTACGAGCAGTACTTC. The full variable domain, completed using reference TRBV19 and TRBJ2-7, is DGGITQSPKYLFRKEGQNVTLSCEQNLNHDAMYWYRQDPGQGLRLIYYSQIVNDFQKGDIAEGYSVSREKKESFPLTVTSAQKNPTAFYLCASSMVGAYEQYFGPGTRLTVT.

This clonotype appeared a few times. CDR3 sequence (DNA): TGTGCCAGCAGCTTAGACCCTGGGTACTACGAGCAGTACTTC. Its translation: CASSLDPGYYEQYF. This sequence joins TRBV7-6 and TRBJ2-7; D uncertain. CDR3 length: 14 residues. Germline V CDR1 and CDR2: SGHVS, FNYEAQ. V shed 1 base and J shed 3 bases, with 10 bases lying between them. Using reference TRBV7-6 and TRBJ2-7 for the parts outside the CDR3, the full variable domain is GAGVSQSPRYKVTKRGQDVALRCDPISGHVSLYWYRQALGQGPEFLTYFNYEAQQDKSGLPNDRFSAERPEGSISTLTIQRTEQRDSAMYRCASSLDPGYYEQYFGPGTRLTVT.

As regards this clonotype: Its ends do not fully match the called genes, so a read error is possible. V and J are TRBV6-1 and TRBJ1-3; 7 positions agree with TRBD1. CDR3 length equals 12 residues. Germline V gene sequence: CDR1 MNHNS, CDR2 SASEGT. CDR3 nucleotide sequence: TGTGCCAGCAGAGTACAGGGGATGCGGTCGAATTTT. It is translated as CASRVQGMRSNF.

This clonotype has only one observation. Possible read error: a much larger clone is one base away. The rearrangement joins TRBV10-2 to TRBJ2-3; 10 bases agree with TRBD2. This CDR3 is built from 15 residues. CDR1 is WSHSY and CDR2 is SAAADI in the germline V gene. The CDR3 DNA is TGCGCCAGCAAAGGACTAGCGGCTAGCACAGATACGCTGTATTTT. This translates into CASKGLAASTDTLYF.

Note on this clonotype: A read error is possible here, since a much larger clone lies one base away. As the CDR3 is not closed by the conserved phenylalanine or tryptophan, this likely results from a read error. The rearrangement uses TRBV6-2 or TRBV6-3 and TRBJ2-7, with 7 positions matching TRBD2. CDR1 is MNHEY, CDR2 SVGEGT, per germline. CDR3 length equals 13 residues. After removal of 4 bases from V and 1 base from J, the junction contained 1 base not matched to a gene. The CDR3 DNA follows: TGTGCCAGCAGTTCGGGAGGTTCCTACGAGCAGTACTAC. Its protein is CASSSGGSYEQYY.

The V gene is TRBV19, the J gene TRBJ2-6; D not certain. V lost 5 bases and J lost 4, with 12 bases in between. From germline, CDR1 is LNHDA and CDR2 SQIVND (reference sequence). The CDR3 is 15 amino acids. CDR3 in amino acids: CASSPYSPGANVLTF. CDR3 bases: TGTGCCAGTAGTCCCTACAGTCCGGGGGCCAACGTCCTGACTTTC.

V is TRBV25-1 and J is TRBJ2-7; D possibly corresponds to TRBD1 (6 bases). This CDR3 spans 15 amino acids. CDR1 is MGHDK and CDR2 is SYGVNS in the germline V gene. V was clipped by 0 bases and J by 4 bases, with 13 bases between them. The CDR3 loop is CASSEYSDSPYEQYF. Here the CDR3 DNA reads TGTGCCAGCAGTGAATATTCGGACAGCCCTTACGAGCAGTACTTC.